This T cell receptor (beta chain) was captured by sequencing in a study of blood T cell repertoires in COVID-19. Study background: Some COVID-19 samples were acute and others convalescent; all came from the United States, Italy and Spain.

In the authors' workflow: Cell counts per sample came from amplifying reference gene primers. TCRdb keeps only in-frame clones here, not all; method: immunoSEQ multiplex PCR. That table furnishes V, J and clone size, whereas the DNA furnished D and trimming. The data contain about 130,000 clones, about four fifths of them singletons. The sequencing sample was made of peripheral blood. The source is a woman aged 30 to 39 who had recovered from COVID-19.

CDR3 sequence: CASSLGAGAWGETQYF. In DNA, the CDR3 is TGTGCCAGCAGCTTAGGAGCGGGGGCCTGGGGAGAGACCCAGTACTTC. The V call is TRBV11-3, the J call TRBJ2-5, with 8 bases matching TRBD2. Germline V gene lookup returns CDR1 SGHNT and CDR2 YENEEA. The CDR3 length is 16 residues. With 1 base clipped from V and 4 bases from J, the junction kept 8 bases outside the gene matches.